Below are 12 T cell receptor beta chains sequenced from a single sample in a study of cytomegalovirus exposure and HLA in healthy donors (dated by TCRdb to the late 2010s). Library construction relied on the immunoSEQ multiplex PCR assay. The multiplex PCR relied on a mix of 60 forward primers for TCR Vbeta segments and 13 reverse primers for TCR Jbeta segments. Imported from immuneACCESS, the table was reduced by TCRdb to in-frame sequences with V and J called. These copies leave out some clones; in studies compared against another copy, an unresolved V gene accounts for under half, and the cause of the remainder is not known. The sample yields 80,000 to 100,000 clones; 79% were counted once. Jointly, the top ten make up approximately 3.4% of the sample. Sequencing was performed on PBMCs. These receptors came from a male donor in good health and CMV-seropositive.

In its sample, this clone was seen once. The DNA of the CDR3 is TGCGCCAGCAGCGCCCCGCGGGGTAGAGACAATGAGCAGTTCTTC. Translation: CASSAPRGRDNEQFF. The chain joins TRBV10-1 to TRBJ2-1, with D perhaps TRBD2 (6 bases). CDR3 length: 15 amino acids. V lost 6 bases and J lost 5, with 17 bases in between. CDR1 and CDR2 (germline): WNHNN, SYGVQD (reference sequence).

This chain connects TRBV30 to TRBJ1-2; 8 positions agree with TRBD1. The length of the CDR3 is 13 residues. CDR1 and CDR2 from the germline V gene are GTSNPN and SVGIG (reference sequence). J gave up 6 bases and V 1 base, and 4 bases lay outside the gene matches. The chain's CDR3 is CAWSGQGLNGYTF. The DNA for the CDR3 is TGTGCCTGGAGTGGACAGGGGTTAAATGGCTACACCTTC.

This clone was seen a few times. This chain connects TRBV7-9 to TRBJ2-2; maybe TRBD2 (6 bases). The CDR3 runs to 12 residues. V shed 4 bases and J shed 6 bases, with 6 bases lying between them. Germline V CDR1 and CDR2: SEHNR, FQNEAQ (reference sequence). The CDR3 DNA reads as TGTGCCAGCAGCTGGAGGGCCGGGGAGCTGTTTTTT. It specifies CASSWRAGELFF.

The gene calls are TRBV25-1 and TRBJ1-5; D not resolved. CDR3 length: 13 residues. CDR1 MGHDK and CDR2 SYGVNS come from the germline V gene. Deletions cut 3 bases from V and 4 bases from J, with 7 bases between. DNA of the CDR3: TGTGCCAGCAGTGAGTCGGTTAATCAGCCCCAGCATTTT. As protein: CASSESVNQPQHF.

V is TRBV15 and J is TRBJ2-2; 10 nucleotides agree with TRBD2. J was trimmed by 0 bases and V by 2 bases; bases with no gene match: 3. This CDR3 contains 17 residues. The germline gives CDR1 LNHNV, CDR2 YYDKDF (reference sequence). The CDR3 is CATSRRSGGTNTGELFF. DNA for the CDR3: TGTGCCACCAGCAGACGTAGCGGGGGGACGAACACCGGGGAGCTGTTTTTT.

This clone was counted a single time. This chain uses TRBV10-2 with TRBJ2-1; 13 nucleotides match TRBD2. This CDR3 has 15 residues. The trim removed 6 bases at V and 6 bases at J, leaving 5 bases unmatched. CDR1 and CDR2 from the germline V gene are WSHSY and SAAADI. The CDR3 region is CASRLTSGGANEQFF. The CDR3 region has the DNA TGCGCCAGCAGGCTTACTAGCGGGGGGGCCAATGAGCAGTTCTTC.

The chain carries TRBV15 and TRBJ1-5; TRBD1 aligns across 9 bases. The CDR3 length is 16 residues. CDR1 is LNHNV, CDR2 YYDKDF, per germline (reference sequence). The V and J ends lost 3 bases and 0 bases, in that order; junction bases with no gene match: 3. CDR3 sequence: CATSRGGQGSNQPQHF. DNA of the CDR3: TGTGCCACCAGCAGGGGGGGACAGGGTAGCAATCAGCCCCAGCATTTT. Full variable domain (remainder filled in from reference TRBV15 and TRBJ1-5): DAMVIQNPRYQVTQFGKPVTLSCSQTLNHNVMYWYQQKSSQAPKLLFHYYDKDFNNEADTPDNFQSRRPNTSFCFLDIRSPGLGDTAMYLCATSRGGQGSNQPQHFGDGTRLSIL.

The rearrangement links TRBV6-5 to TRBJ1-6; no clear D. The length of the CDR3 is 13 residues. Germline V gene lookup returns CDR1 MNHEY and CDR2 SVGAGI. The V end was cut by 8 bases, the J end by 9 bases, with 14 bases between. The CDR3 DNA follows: TGTGCCAGCTCGCGGGTAGCTAGTTCACCCCTCCACTTT. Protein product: CASSRVASSPLHF.

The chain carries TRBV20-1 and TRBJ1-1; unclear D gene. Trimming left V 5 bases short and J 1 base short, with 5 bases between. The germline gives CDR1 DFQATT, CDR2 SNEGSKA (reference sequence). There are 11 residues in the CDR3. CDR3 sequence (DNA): TGCAGTGCTCTTAGGAACACTGAAGCTTTCTTT. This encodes CSALRNTEAFF.

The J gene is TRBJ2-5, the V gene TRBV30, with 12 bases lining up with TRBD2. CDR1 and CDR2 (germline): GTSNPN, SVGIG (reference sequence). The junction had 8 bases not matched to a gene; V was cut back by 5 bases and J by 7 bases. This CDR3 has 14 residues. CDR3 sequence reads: CAWGLAGGRGTQYF. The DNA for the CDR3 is TGTGCCTGGGGCCTAGCGGGGGGGAGAGGGACCCAGTACTTC.

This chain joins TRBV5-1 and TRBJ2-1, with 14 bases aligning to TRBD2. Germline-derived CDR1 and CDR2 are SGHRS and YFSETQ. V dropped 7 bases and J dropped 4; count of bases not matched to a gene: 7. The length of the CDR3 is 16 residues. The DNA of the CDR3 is TGCGCCAGCGAAGGACTAGCGGGGGGCCTTTACAATGAGCAGTTCTTC. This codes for CASEGLAGGLYNEQFF.

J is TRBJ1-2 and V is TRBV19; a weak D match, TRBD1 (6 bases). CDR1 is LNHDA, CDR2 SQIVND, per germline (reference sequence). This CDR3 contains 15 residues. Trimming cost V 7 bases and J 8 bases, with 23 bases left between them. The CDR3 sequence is CASNFATTGLHGYTF. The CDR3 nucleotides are TGTGCCAGTAATTTCGCGACGACAGGCCTACACGGCTACACCTTC.